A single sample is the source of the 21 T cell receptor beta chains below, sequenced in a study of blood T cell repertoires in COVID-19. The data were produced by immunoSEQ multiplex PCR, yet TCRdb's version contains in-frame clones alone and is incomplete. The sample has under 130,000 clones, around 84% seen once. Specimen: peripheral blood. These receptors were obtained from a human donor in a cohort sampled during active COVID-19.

The CDR3 DNA sequence: TGTGCCAGCTCACCAGGGAGGGGCGGCAATCAGCCCCAGCATTTT. Amino acids: CASSPGRGGNQPQHF. The V gene is TRBV18, the J gene TRBJ1-5; D might be TRBD1 (5 bases). CDR1 is KGHSH and CDR2 is LQKENI in the germline V gene. The length of the CDR3 is 15 residues. With 2 bases removed from V and 2 bases from J, the gap between germline ends came to 10 bases.

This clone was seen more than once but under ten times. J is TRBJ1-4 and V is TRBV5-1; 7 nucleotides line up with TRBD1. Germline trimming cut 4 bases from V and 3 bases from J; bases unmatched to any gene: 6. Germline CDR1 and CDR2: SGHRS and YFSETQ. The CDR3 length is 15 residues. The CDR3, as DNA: TGCGCCAGCAGCCAAACAGGGGCCGCTAATGAAAAACTGTTTTTT. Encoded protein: CASSQTGAANEKLFF.

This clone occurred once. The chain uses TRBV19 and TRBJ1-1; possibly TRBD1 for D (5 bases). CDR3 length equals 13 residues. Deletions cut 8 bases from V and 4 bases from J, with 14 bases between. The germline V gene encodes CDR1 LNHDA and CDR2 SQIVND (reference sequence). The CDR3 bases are TGTGCCAGTTGTGTGCGCGGGGCCACTGAAGCTTTCTTT. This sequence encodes CASCVRGATEAFF.

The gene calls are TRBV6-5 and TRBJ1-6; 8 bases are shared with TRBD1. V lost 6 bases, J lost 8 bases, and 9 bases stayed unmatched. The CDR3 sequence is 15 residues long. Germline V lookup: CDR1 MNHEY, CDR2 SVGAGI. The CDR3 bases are TGTGCCAGCAGGTTACAGGGGGAGATTCATTCACCCCTCCACTTT. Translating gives CASRLQGEIHSPLHF.

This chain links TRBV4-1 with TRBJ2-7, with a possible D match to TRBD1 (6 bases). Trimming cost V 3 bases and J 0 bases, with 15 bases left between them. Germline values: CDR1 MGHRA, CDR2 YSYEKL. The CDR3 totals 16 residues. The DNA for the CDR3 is TGCGCCAGCAGCCAGGGGGACATCGGATTCTCCTACGAGCAGTACTTC. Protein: CASSQGDIGFSYEQYF.

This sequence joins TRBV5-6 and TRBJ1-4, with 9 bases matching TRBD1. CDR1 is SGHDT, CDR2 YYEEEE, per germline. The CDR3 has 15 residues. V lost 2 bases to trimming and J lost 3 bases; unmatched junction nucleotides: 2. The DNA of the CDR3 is TGTGCCAGCAGCTTACGACAGGGGGCTAATGAAAAACTGTTTTTT. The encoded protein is CASSLRQGANEKLFF.

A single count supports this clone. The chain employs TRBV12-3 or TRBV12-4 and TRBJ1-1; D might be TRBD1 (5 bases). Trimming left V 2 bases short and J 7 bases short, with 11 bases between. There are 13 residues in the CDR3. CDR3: CASSLSGGVEAFF. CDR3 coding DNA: TGTGCCAGCAGTTTAAGTGGAGGGGTTGAAGCTTTCTTT.

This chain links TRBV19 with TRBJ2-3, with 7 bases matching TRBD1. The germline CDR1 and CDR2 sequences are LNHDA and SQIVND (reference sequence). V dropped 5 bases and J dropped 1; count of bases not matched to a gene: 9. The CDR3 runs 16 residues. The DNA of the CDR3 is TGTGCCAGTAGTTCAAGGACAGGCCTCGGCACAGATACGCAGTATTTT. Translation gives CASSSRTGLGTDTQYF.

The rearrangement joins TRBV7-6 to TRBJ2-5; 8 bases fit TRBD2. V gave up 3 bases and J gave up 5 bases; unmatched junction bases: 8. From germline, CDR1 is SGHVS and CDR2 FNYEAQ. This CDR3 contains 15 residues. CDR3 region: CASSLGASGQETQYF. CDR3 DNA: TGTGCCAGCAGCTTGGGGGCTAGCGGGCAGGAGACCCAGTACTTC.

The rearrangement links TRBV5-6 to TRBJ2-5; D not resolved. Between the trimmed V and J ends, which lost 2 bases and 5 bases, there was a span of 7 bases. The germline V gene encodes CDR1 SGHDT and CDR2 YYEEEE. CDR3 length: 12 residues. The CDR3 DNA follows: TGTGCCAGCAGCTTCGGTGTCGAGACCCAGTACTTC. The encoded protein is CASSFGVETQYF.

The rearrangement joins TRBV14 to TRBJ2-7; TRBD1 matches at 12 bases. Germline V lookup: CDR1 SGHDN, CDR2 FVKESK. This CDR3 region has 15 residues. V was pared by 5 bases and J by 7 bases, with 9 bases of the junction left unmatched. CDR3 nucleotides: TGTGCCAGCAGCACTCCGGGACAGGGGGCGCGGGAGCAGTACTTC. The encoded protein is CASSTPGQGAREQYF.

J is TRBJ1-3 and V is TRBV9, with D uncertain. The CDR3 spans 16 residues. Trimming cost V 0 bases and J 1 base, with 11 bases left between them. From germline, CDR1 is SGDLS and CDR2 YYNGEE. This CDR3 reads CASSVAPGRSGNTIYF. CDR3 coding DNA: TGTGCCAGCAGCGTAGCTCCCGGCAGGTCTGGAAACACCATATATTTT.

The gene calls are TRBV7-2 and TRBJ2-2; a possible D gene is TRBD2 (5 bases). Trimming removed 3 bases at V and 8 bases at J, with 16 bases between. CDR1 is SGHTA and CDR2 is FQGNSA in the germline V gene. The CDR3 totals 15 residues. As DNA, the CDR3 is TGTGCCAGCAGCTTCTCCGCGGTTCCGGGGGGGGAGCTGTTTTTT. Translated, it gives CASSFSAVPGGELFF.

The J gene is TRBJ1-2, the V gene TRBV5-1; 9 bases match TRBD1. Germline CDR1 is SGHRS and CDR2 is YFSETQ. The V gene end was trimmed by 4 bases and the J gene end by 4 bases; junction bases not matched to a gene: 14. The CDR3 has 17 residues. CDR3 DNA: TGCGCCAGCAGCGTACCGGGACAGGGTCTCCGGAGCTATGGCTACACCTTC. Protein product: CASSVPGQGLRSYGYTF.

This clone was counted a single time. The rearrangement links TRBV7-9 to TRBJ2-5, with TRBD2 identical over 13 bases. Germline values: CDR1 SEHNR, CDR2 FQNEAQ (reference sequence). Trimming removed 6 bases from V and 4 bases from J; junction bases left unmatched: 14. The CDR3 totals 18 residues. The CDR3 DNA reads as TGTGCCAGCAGGCCAAGCTTGACGACTAGCGGGGGGTTAGAGACCCAGTACTTC. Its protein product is CASRPSLTTSGGLETQYF.

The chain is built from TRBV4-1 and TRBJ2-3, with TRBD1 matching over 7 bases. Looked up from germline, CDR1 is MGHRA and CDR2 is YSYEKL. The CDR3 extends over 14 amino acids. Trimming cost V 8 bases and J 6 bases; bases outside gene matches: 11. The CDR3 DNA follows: TGCGCCAGCGGCTTTGGACAGGCTCGCGATACGCAGTATTTT. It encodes CASGFGQARDTQYF.

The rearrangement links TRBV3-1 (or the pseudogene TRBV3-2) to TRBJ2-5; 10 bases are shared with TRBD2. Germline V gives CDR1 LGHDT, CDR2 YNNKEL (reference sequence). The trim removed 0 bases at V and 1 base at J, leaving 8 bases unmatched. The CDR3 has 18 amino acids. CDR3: CASSQDLGLAGAQETQYF. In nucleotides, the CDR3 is TGTGCCAGCAGCCAAGACCTGGGGCTAGCGGGGGCCCAAGAGACCCAGTACTTC.

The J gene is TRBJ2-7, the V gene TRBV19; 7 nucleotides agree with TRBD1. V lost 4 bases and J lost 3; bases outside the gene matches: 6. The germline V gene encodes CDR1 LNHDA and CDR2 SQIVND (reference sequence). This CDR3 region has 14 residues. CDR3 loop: CASSNKRDSYEQYF. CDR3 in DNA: TGTGCCAGTAGTAATAAGAGGGACAGCTACGAGCAGTACTTC. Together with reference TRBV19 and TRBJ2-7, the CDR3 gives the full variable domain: DGGITQSPKYLFRKEGQNVTLSCEQNLNHDAMYWYRQDPGQGLRLIYYSQIVNDFQKGDIAEGYSVSREKKESFPLTVTSAQKNPTAFYLCASSNKRDSYEQYFGPGTRLTVT.

DNA for the CDR3: TGCAGCGTTGGTGCAGGCAACTACGAGCAGTACTTC. It is translated as CSVGAGNYEQYF. This chain joins TRBV29-1 and TRBJ2-7; D call uncertain. The germline gives CDR1 SQVTM, CDR2 ANQGSEA. V lost 4 bases and J 3 bases, leaving 10 bases between the germline ends. CDR3 length: 12 residues.

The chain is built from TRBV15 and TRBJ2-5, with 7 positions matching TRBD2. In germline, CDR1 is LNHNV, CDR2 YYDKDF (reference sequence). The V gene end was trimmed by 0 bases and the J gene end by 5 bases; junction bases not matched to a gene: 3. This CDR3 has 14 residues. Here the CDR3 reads CATSRDPREETQYF. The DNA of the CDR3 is TGTGCCACCAGCAGAGATCCGCGGGAGGAGACCCAGTACTTC.

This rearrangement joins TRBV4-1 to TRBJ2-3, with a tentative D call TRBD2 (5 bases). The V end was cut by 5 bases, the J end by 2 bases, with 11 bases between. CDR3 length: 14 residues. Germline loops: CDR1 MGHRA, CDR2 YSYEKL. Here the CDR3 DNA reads TGCGCCAGCAGCTTCTCCCGGGACACAGATACGCAGTATTTT. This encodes CASSFSRDTDTQYF.